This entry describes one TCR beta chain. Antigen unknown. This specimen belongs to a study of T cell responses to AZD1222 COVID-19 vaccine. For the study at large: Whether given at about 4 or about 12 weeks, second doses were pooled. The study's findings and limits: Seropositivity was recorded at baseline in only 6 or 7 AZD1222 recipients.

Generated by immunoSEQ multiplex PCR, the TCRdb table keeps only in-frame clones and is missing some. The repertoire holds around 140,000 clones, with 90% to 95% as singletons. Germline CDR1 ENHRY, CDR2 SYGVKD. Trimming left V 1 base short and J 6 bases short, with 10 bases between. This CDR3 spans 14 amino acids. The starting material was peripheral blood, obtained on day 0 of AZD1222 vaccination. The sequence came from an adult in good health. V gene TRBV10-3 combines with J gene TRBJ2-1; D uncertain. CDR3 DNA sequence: TGTGCCATCAGTGAGTATACAGTAGGCAATGAGCAGTTCTTC. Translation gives CAISEYTVGNEQFF.